Presented here are 3 T cell receptor beta chains from one specimen sequenced in a study of post-analysis software for immune sequencing data. Their specific antigens are unknown. Study-wide results and limits: TRBV segments more frequent in patients than in controls numbered roughly 5 and included TRBV5-6, TRBV5-1 and TRBV20-1.

Unique molecular identifiers were built into the TCR beta cDNA libraries. TCRdb passed the PCR reads through MiXCR, listing each CDR3 protein once. The sample consists of roughly 700,000 distinct CDR3 sequences, 25% to 30% of them appearing once. Sequenced input: blood. Receptors were obtained from a girl aged 5 to 17 with multiple sclerosis.

This clonotype has a handful of counts. The J gene is TRBJ2-1, the V gene TRBV20-1; TRBD2 is a possible D gene (7 bases). The V gene lost 5 bases and the J gene lost 4 bases, with 15 bases spanning the gap. Germline-derived CDR1 and CDR2 are DFQATT and SNEGSKA (reference sequence). The CDR3 is 14 residues long. CDR3 region: CSARGGGWYNEQFF. The CDR3 nucleotides are TGCAGTGCTCGCGGGGGCGGCTGGTACAATGAGCAGTTCTTC.

The chain is built from TRBV20-1 and TRBJ2-7; weak D call: TRBD2 (5 bases). V was cut by 2 bases and J by 10 bases, with 18 bases left in between. The CDR3 loop spans 13 amino acids. The V gene's germline CDR1 is DFQATT and CDR2 SNEGSKA (reference sequence). CDR3 in amino acids: CSARKPRPGTQYF. The CDR3 region has the DNA TGCAGTGCTAGAAAACCCCGGCCGGGAACCCAGTACTTC.

This clonotype has a single count. Germline is not matched at one junction end, which may reflect a read error. The rearrangement links TRBV7-9 to TRBJ2-1; D is perhaps TRBD2 (6 bases). The CDR3 totals 16 residues. CDR1 and CDR2 from the germline V gene are SEHNR and FQNEAQ (reference sequence). The CDR3 protein is CASSFPAEGGYNKQFF. DNA of the CDR3: TGTGCCAGCAGCTTTCCAGCGGAGGGTGGGTACAATAAGCAGTTCTTC. Filled out from reference TRBV7-9 and TRBJ2-1, the complete variable domain reads DTGVSQNPRHKITKRGQNVTFRCDPISEHNRLYWYRQTLGQGPEFLTYFQNEAQLEKSRLLSDRFSAERPKGSFSTLEIQRTEQGDSAMYLCASSFPAEGGYNKQFFGPGTRLTVL.